The clone carrying this T cell receptor beta chain was counted between two and nine times. The antigen is unknown. The sample comes from a study of CD8 T cells in ankylosing spondylitis. For TCR beta, libraries came from quantitative 5'-RACE with molecular barcodes. Each CDR3 protein gets one entry after TCRdb re-called the 5' RACE reads with MiXCR. Of about 440,000 distinct CDR3 sequences listed, 17% are singletons. Study-wide results and limits: For ankylosing spondylitis blood, a TCR beta motif of about eight highly homologous variants appeared characteristic.

CDR1 is MNHEY, CDR2 SMNVEV, per germline (reference sequence). CDR3 length: 15 residues. V dropped 2 bases and J dropped 2 bases, with 13 bases sitting between them. This receptor was identified in a male donor with ankylosing spondylitis. The sequencing sample was made of blood, either unsorted or a sorted T cell fraction (not recorded which). This chain links TRBV27 with TRBJ2-7, with D possibly being TRBD2 (6 bases). This chain's CDR3 is CASSLASRGTYEQYF. CDR3 DNA: TGTGCCAGCAGTTTAGCCTCCCGGGGGACCTACGAGCAGTACTTC.